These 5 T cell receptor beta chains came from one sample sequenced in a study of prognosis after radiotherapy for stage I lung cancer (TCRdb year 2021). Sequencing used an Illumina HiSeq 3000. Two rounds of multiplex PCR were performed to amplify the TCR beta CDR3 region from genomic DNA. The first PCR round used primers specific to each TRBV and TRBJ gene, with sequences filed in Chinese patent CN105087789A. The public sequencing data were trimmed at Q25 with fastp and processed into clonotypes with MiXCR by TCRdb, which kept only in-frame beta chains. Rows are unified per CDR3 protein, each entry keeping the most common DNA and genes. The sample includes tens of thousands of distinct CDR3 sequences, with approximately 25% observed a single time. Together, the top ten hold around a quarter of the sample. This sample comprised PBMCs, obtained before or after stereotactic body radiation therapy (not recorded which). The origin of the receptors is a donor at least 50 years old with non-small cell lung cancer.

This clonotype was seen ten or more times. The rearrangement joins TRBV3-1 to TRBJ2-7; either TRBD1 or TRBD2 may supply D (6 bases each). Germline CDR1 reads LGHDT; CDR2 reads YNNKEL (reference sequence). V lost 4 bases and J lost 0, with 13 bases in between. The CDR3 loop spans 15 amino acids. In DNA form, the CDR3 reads TGTGCCAGCAGCCGGTGGGGGGACACCTCCTACGAGCAGTACTTC. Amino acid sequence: CASSRWGDTSYEQYF.

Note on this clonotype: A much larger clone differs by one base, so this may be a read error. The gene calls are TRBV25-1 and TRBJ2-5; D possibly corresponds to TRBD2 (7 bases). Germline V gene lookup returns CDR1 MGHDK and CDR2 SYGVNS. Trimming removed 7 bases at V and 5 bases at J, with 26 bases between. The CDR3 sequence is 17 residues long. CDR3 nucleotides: TGTGCCAGCACCCCCTTGGGGGGGCGCGATCCGGTGGAGACCCAGTACTTC. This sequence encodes CASTPLGGRDPVETQYF.

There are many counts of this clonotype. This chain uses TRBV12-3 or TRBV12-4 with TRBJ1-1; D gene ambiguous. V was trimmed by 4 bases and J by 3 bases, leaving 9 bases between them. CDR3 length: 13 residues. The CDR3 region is CASSSVWDTEAFF. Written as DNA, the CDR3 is TGTGCCAGCAGTTCCGTGTGGGACACTGAAGCTTTCTTT.

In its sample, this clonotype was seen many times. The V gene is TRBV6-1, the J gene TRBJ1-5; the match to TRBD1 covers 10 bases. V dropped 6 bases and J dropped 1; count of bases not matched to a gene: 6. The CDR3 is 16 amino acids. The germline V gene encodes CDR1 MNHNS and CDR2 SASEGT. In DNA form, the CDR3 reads TGTGCCAGCAGGAGACAGGGGGCCGAAAGCAATCAGCCCCAGCATTTT. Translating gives CASRRQGAESNQPQHF.

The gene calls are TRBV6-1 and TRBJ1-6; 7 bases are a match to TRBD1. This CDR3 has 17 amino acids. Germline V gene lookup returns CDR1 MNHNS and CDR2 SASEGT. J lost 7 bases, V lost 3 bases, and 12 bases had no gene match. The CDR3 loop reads CASSDYLGTVVNSPLHF. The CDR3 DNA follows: TGTGCCAGCAGTGACTACCTCGGGACAGTGGTAAATTCACCCCTCCACTTT.